The following is a T cell receptor (beta chain) sequence with its context. Antigen unknown. This sample was included in a study of OX40 agonist ivuxolimab in advanced cancers. Study-level information: Every 2 weeks, patients received ivuxolimab intravenously, dosed at 0.01 to 10 mg/kg. Findings and limits, study-wide: Clonal expansion from baseline to week 6 occurred in both CD4+ and CD8+ T cells.

This CDR3 region has 17 residues. Germline-derived CDR1 and CDR2 are ENHRY and SYGVKD. The V end was cut by 5 bases, the J end by 1 base, with 17 bases between. Clones were read by immunoSEQ multiplex PCR, and TCRdb kept only the in-frame ones, dropping some. Of 90,000 or so clones in the sample, more than 75% were seen once. The chain joins TRBV10-3 to TRBJ2-2, with D perhaps matching TRBD2 (6 bases). The receptor was derived from an adult with an advanced solid tumor such as melanoma, head and neck, liver or kidney cancer. The input for sequencing was CD4+ or CD8+ T cells sorted from blood, taken in a trial of the OX40 agonist ivuxolimab. CDR3 DNA: TGTGCCATCAGTACCTTCGGGGGAGCCTGGAACACCGGGGAGCTGTTTTTT. Protein sequence: CAISTFGGAWNTGELFF.